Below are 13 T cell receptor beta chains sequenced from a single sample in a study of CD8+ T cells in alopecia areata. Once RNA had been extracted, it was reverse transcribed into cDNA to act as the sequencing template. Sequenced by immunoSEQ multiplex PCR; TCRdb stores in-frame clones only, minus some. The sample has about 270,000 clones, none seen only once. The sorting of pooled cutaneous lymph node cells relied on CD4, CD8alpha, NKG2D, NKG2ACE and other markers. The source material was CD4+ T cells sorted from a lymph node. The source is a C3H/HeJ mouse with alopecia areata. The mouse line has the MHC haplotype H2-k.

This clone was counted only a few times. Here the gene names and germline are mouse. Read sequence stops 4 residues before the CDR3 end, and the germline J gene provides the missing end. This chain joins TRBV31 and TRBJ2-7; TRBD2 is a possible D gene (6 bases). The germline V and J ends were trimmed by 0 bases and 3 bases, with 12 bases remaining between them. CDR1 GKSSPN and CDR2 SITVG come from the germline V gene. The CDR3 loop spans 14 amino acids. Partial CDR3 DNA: TGTGCCTGGAGTCTTACGGGGGGAGACTAT. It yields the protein CAWSLTGGDY. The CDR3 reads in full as CAWSLTGGDYEQYF.

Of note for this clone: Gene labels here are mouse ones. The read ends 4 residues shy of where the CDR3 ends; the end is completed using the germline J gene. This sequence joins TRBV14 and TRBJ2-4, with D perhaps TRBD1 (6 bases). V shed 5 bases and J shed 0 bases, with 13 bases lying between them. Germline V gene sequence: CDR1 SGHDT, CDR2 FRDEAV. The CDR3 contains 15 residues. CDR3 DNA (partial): TGTGCCAGCAGCTCCCAGGGGTTAAGTCAAAAC. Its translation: CASSSQGLSQN. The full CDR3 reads CASSSQGLSQNTLYF. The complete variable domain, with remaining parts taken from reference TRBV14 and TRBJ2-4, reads EAGVTQSPRYAVLQEGQAVSFWCDPISGHDTLYWYQQPRDQGPQLLVYFRDEAVIDNSQLPSDRFSAVRPKGTNSTLKIQSAKQGDTATYLCASSSQGLSQNTLYFGAGTRLSVL.

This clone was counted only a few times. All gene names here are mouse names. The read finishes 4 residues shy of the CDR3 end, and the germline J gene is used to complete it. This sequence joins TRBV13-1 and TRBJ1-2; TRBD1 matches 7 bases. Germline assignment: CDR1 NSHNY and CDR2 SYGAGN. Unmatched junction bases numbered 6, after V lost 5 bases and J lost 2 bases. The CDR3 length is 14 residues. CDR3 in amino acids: CASRGRGRNSDYTF. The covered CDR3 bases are TGTGCCAGCAGAGGGAGGGGGCGGAACTCC.

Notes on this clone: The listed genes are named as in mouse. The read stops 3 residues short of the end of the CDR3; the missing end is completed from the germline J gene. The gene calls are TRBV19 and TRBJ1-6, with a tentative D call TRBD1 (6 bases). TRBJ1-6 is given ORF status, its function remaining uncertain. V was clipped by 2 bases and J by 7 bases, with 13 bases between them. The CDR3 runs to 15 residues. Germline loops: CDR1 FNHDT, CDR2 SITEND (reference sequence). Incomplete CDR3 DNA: TGTGCCAGCAGTATTGGGGGGCTGGGGAATTCGCCC. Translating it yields CASSIGGLGNSP. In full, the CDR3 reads CASSIGGLGNSPLYF.

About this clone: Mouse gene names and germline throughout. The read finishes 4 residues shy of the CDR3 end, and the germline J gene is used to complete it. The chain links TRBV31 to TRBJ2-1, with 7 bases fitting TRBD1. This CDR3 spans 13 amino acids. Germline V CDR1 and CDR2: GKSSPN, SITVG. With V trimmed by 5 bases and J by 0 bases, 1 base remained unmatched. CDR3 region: CAWGDSNYAEQFF. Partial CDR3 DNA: TGTGCCTGGGGGGACAGTAACTATGCT.

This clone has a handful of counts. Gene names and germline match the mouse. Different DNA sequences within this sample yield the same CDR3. The CDR3 DNA, read in part, is TGCACCTGCAGTGCTCCGACAGGGGGCCAAGAC. It specifies CTCSAPTGGQD. The CDR3 as a whole reads CTCSAPTGGQDTQYF. This chain uses TRBV1 with TRBJ2-5, with 9 bases aligning to TRBD1. The observed sequence ends 4 residues before the CDR3 terminus, with the missing tail filled in from the germline J gene. The ends lost 3 bases at V and 2 bases at J; junction bases unmatched: 3. The CDR3 is 15 residues long. Germline V gene sequence: CDR1 NSQYPW, CDR2 LRSPGD (reference sequence).

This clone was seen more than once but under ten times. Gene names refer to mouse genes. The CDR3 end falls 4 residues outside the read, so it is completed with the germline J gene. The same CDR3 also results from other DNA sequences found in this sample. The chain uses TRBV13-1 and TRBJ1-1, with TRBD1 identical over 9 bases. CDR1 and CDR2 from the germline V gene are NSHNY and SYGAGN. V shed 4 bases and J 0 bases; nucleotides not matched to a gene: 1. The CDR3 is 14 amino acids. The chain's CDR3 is CASSRQGANTEVFF. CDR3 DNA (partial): TGTGCCAGCAGTAGACAGGGGGCAAACACA.

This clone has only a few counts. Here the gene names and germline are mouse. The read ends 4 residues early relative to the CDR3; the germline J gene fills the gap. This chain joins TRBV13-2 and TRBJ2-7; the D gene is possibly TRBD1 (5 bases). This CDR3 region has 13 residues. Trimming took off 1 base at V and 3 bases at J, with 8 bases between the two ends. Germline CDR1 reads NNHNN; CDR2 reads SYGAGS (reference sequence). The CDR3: CASGDRRVYEQYF. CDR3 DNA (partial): TGTGCCAGCGGTGATCGCAGGGTCTAT.

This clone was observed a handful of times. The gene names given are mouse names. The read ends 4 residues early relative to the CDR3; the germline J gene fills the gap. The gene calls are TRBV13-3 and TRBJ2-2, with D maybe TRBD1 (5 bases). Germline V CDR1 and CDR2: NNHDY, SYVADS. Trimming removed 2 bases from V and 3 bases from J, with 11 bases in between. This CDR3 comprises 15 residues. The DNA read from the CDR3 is TGTGCCAGCAGTGACCAGGGTGTCGACACCGGG. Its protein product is CASSDQGVDTG. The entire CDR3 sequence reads CASSDQGVDTGQLYF.

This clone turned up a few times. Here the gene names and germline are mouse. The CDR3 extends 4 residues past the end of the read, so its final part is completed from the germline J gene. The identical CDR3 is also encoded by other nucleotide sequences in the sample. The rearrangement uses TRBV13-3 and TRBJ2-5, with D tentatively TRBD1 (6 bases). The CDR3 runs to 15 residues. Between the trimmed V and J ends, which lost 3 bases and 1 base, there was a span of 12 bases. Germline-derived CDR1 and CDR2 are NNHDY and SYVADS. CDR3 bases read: TGTGCCAGCAGTGCCCCCAGGGGAGACCAAGAC. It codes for CASSAPRGDQD. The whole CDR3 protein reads CASSAPRGDQDTQYF.

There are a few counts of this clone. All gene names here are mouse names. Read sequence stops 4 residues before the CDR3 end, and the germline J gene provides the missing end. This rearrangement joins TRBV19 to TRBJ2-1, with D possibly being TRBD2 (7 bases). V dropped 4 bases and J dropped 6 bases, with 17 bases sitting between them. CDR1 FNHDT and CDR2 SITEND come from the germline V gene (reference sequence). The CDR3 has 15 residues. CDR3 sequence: CASSPPRGALAEQFF. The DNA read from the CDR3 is TGTGCCAGCAGTCCCCCCCGGGGGGCGCTTGCT.

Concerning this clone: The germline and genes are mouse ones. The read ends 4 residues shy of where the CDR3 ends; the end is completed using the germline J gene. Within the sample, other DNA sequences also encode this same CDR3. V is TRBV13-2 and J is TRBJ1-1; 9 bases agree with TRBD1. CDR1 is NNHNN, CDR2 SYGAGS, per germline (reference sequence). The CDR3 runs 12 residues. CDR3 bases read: TGTGCCAGCGGGGACAGGGGACCA. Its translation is CASGDRGP. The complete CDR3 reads CASGDRGPEVFF.

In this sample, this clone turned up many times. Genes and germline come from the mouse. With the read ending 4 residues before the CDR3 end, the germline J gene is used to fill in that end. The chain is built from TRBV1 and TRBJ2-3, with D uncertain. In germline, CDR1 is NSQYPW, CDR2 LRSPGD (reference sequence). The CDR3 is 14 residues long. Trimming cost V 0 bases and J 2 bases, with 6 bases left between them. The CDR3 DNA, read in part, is TGCACCTGCAGTGCAGAGGGGTTTGCAGAA. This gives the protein CTCSAEGFAE. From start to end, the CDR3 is CTCSAEGFAETLYF. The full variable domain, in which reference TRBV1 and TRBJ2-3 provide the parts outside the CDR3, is VTLLEQNPRWRLVPRGQAVNLRCILKNSQYPWMSWYQQDLQKQLQWLFTLRSPGDKEVKSLPGADYLATRVTDTELRLQVANMSQGRTLYCTCSAEGFAETLYFGSGTRLTVL.